This TCR beta chain was identified in a study of PD-1 blockade in classical Hodgkin lymphoma. Study results and limitations: Underlying causes for the observed repertoire differences were not defined, possibly disease activity or prior therapy.

Relative to its sample, this clone is medium-sized. As yet, its antigen is unknown. CDR1 is LNHDA and CDR2 is SQIVND in the germline V gene (reference sequence). The CDR3 covers 16 residues. The V end was cut by 6 bases, the J end by 3 bases, with 20 bases between. Profiled with immunoSEQ multiplex PCR; TCRdb holds only in-frame clones, not every one. In the table there are about 44,000 clones, 55% to 80% of which are singletons. Time point described: cycle 4 day 1 (C4D1), after six to seven weeks of nivolumab. Each of the patients experienced relapse following autologous stem cell transplantation, and their brentuximab vedotin exposure differed.

The source material was peripheral blood mononuclear cells (PBMCs), sampled before the fourth cycle of nivolumab. The receptor was isolated from a human donor with classical Hodgkin lymphoma. The J gene is TRBJ2-5, the V gene TRBV19; D may be TRBD2 (5 bases). The CDR3 loop is CASSQTGGLVEETQYF. In DNA, the CDR3 is TGTGCCAGTAGCCAAACGGGTGGACTCGTTGAAGAGACCCAGTACTTC.